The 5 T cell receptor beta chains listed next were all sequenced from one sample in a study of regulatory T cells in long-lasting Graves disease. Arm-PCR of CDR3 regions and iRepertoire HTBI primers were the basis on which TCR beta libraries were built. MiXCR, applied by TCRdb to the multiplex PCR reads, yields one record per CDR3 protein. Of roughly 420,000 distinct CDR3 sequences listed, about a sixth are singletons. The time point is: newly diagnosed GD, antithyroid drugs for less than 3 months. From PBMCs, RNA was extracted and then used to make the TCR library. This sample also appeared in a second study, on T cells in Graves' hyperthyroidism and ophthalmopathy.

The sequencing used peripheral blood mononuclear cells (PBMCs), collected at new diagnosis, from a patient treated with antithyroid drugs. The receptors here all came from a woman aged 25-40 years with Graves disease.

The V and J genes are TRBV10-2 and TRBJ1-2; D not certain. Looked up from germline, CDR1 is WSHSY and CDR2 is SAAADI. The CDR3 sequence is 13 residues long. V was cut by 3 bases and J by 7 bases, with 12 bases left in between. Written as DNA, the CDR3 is TGCGCCAGCAGTGAATGGGGAGTGGGTGGCTACACCTTC. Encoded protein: CASSEWGVGGYTF.

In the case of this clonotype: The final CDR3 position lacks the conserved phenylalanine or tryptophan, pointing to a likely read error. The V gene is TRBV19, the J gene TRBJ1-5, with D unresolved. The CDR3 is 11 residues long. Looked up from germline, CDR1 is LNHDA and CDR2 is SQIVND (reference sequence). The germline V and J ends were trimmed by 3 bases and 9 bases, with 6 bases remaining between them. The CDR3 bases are TGTGCCAGTAGTATGGGAGGGCCCCAGCATTCT. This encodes CASSMGGPQHS.

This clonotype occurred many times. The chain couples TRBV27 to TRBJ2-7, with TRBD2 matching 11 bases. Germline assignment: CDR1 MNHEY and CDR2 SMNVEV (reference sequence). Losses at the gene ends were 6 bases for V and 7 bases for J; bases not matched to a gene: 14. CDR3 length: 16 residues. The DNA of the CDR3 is TGTGCCAGCAGCCGGGCGATAGCGGGAGGGCCGCGGGAGCAGTACTTC. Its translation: CASSRAIAGGPREQYF.

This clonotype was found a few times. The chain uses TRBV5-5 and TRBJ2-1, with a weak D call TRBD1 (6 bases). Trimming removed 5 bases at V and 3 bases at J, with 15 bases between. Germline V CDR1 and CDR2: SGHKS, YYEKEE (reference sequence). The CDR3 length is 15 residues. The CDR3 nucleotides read TGTGCCAGCAGTTCCGGGACACCACACTACAATGAGCAGTTCTTC. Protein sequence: CASSSGTPHYNEQFF.

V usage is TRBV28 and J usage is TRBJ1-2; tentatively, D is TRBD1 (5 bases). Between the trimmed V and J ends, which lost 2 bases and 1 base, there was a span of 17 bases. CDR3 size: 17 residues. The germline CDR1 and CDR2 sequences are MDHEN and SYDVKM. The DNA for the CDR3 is TGTGCCAGCAGTTTAGATCCTGCAGGGACCTTTAACTATGGCTACACCTTC. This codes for CASSLDPAGTFNYGYTF.